This passage covers 28 T cell receptor beta chains from one sample sequenced in a study of OX40 agonist ivuxolimab in advanced cancers. Libraries were prepared by immunoSEQ multiplex PCR; TCRdb keeps only in-frame clonotypes and omits some of them. The top ten clones hold under 15% of a sample with under 40,000 clones, more than 60% of them seen once. The specimen was CD4+ or CD8+ T cells sorted from blood, collected in a trial of the OX40 agonist ivuxolimab. The receptors here all came from an adult with an advanced solid tumor such as melanoma, head and neck, liver or kidney cancer.

This clone occurred once. CDR3 amino acids: CASSRASDRFGTFF. Written as DNA, the CDR3 is TGTGCCAGCAGCCGCGCCAGCGACAGATTCGGCACTTTCTTT. The genes are TRBV7-2 and TRBJ1-1; D possibly corresponds to TRBD1 (5 bases). The V end lost 5 bases, the J end lost 12 bases, and 22 bases lay between the germline ends. Germline assignment: CDR1 SGHTA and CDR2 FQGNSA. CDR3 length equals 14 residues.

V is TRBV6-5 and J is TRBJ2-7; D might be TRBD2 (6 bases). V was trimmed by 7 bases and J by 3 bases, leaving 19 bases between them. CDR3 length: 15 residues. Germline loops: CDR1 MNHEY, CDR2 SVGAGI. CDR3 residues: CASNPAGIGGYEQYF. In DNA, the CDR3 is TGTGCCAGCAACCCAGCCGGGATCGGGGGCTACGAGCAGTACTTC.

The chain joins TRBV27 to TRBJ2-7; weak D call: TRBD1 (6 bases). The ends were cut back, 1 base at V and 4 bases at J, with 11 bases in the middle. Germline CDR1 reads MNHEY; CDR2 reads SMNVEV (reference sequence). This CDR3 comprises 14 residues. This CDR3 reads CASSLLGTLYEQYF. Written as DNA, the CDR3 is TGTGCCAGCAGTTTATTAGGGACACTTTACGAGCAGTACTTC.

V is TRBV5-1 and J is TRBJ2-7, with TRBD2 matching 7 bases. CDR3 length: 15 amino acids. Germline V gene lookup returns CDR1 SGHRS and CDR2 YFSETQ. V was pared by 3 bases and J by 2 bases, with 8 bases of the junction left unmatched. The CDR3 loop is CASSSGRPHPYEQYF. DNA of the CDR3: TGCGCCAGCAGCTCCGGGAGGCCACACCCCTACGAGCAGTACTTC.

V and J are TRBV2 and TRBJ2-1; no definite D call. Trimming took off 4 bases at V and 4 bases at J, with 8 bases between the two ends. Germline-derived CDR1 and CDR2 are SNHLY and FYNNEI. This CDR3 is 13 amino acids long. The CDR3 DNA sequence: TGTGCCAGCAGTGCGGGCGGTTACAATGAGCAGTTCTTC. As protein: CASSAGGYNEQFF.

J is TRBJ1-1 and V is TRBV18; D uncertain. Germline V gives CDR1 KGHSH, CDR2 LQKENI. CDR3 size: 13 residues. V shed 2 bases and J shed 1 base, with 5 bases lying between them. CDR3 DNA: TGTGCCAGCTCACCATCAGGGAACACTGAAGCTTTCTTT. Translation: CASSPSGNTEAFF.

This clone appeared once. The rearrangement uses TRBV7-9 and TRBJ2-3; the D is unclear. CDR3 length: 11 amino acids. V was trimmed by 11 bases and J by 1 base, leaving 7 bases between them. The germline gives CDR1 SEHNR, CDR2 FQNEAQ (reference sequence). In nucleotides, the CDR3 is TGTGCCTCACAACGCACAGATACGCAGTATTTT. Encoded protein: CASQRTDTQYF.

This chain joins TRBV28 and TRBJ2-7; D is unresolved. Germline V gives CDR1 MDHEN, CDR2 SYDVKM. V lost 4 bases and J lost 0, with 10 bases in between. The CDR3 has 14 amino acids. The CDR3 loop reads CASSSVPSSYEQYF. The CDR3 coding sequence is TGTGCCAGCAGTTCCGTCCCGAGCTCCTACGAGCAGTACTTC.

This clone was seen only once. The CDR3 region is CASSYSPISNGYTF. In nucleotides, the CDR3 is TGTGCCAGCAGTTACTCTCCAATTTCAAATGGCTACACCTTC. V is TRBV6-5 and J is TRBJ1-2; no definite D call. V was clipped by 0 bases and J by 6 bases, with 11 bases between them. CDR1 is MNHEY, CDR2 SVGAGI, per germline. The CDR3 covers 14 residues.

This clone was recorded a few times. J is TRBJ2-7 and V is TRBV11-2; 9 bases agree with TRBD2. CDR3 length: 13 amino acids. Trimming removed 6 bases from V and 5 bases from J; junction bases left unmatched: 5. Germline values: CDR1 SGHAT, CDR2 FQNNGV. The chain's CDR3 is CASSPGLANEQYF. CDR3 sequence (DNA): TGTGCCAGCAGTCCGGGACTAGCAAACGAGCAGTACTTC.

This chain uses TRBV5-1 with TRBJ2-6; unclear D gene. From germline, CDR1 is SGHRS and CDR2 YFSETQ. V lost 4 bases and J 1 base, leaving 12 bases between the germline ends. CDR3 length: 16 amino acids. In nucleotides, the CDR3 is TGCGCCAGCAGCCCGGTGACCCTTTCTGGGGCCAACGTCCTGACTTTC. Translation gives CASSPVTLSGANVLTF.

V and J are TRBV6-5 and TRBJ1-2; D is unclear. V was cut by 0 bases and J by 0 bases, with 11 bases left in between. The CDR3 covers 16 residues. Germline V lookup: CDR1 MNHEY, CDR2 SVGAGI. The CDR3 sequence: CASSYSRSGANYGYTF. The CDR3 bases are TGTGCCAGCAGTTACTCGAGGTCCGGAGCTAACTATGGCTACACCTTC.

This chain links TRBV11-1 with TRBJ2-5, with 7 bases that match TRBD2. The CDR3 is made up of 15 amino acids. The germline gives CDR1 SGHAT, CDR2 FQDESV (reference sequence). Germline trimming cut 1 base from V and 5 bases from J; bases unmatched to any gene: 7. CDR3 coding DNA: TGTGCCAGCAGCTTAGGGAGCCAGGGAGGGGAGACCCAGTACTTC. Amino acids: CASSLGSQGGETQYF. The full variable domain, with the rest looked up from reference TRBV11-1 and TRBJ2-5, is EAEVAQSPRYKITEKSQAVAFWCDPISGHATLYWYRQILGQGPELLVQFQDESVVDDSQLPKDRFSAERLKGVDSTLKIQPAELGDSAMYLCASSLGSQGGETQYFGPGTRLLVL.

This chain uses TRBV5-4 with TRBJ1-1; 7 bases are a match to TRBD1. CDR1 is SGHNT, CDR2 YYREEE, per germline (reference sequence). CDR3 length: 14 residues. V lost 2 bases and J lost 1; bases outside the gene matches: 2. CDR3 protein: CASSFGQENTEAFF. The CDR3 coding sequence is TGTGCCAGCAGCTTCGGACAGGAGAACACTGAAGCTTTCTTT.

V and J are TRBV27 and TRBJ2-3; TRBD1 or TRBD2 may be the D gene (5 bases each). Germline CDR1 and CDR2: MNHEY and SMNVEV (reference sequence). V was clipped by 6 bases and J by 3 bases, with 16 bases between them. This CDR3 has 15 amino acids. The CDR3 loop is CASSPGPTGTDTQYF. Written as DNA, the CDR3 is TGTGCCAGCAGCCCGGGACCCACGGGAACAGATACGCAGTATTTT.

The chain joins TRBV27 to TRBJ2-1, with TRBD2 matching 10 bases. Germline trimming cut 3 bases from V and 0 bases from J; bases unmatched to any gene: 5. The CDR3 extends over 17 amino acids. Germline values: CDR1 MNHEY, CDR2 SMNVEV (reference sequence). The CDR3 DNA follows: TGTGCCAGCAGTTTCTGGACTAGCGGTTTCTCCTACAATGAGCAGTTCTTC. Its protein is CASSFWTSGFSYNEQFF.

V and J are TRBV19 and TRBJ2-5, with 9 bases that match TRBD2. Germline CDR1 LNHDA, CDR2 SQIVND (reference sequence). The CDR3 totals 12 residues. V shed 8 bases and J 5 bases; nucleotides not matched to a gene: 3. This chain's CDR3 is CASGSGRETQYF. The DNA for the CDR3 is TGTGCCAGTGGAAGCGGGAGGGAGACCCAGTACTTC.

This clone was counted a single time. Different DNA sequences within this sample yield the same CDR3. The genes are TRBV6-4 and TRBJ1-1; TRBD1 is a possible D gene (6 bases). Trimming took off 6 bases at V and 1 base at J, with 9 bases between the two ends. Looked up from germline, CDR1 is MRHNA and CDR2 is SNTAGT. CDR3 size: 13 residues. CDR3 sequence: CASRTQGNTEAFF. The CDR3, as DNA: TGTGCCAGCAGGACACAGGGGAACACTGAAGCTTTCTTT.

The chain carries TRBV28 and TRBJ2-2, with 9 bases fitting TRBD2. The CDR3 is made up of 15 amino acids. Germline V lookup: CDR1 MDHEN, CDR2 SYDVKM. The ends lost 2 bases at V and 5 bases at J; junction bases unmatched: 3. The CDR3 DNA follows: TGTGCCAGCAGTTTAAGCGGGAGGCATACCGGGGAGCTGTTTTTT. Its translation: CASSLSGRHTGELFF.

This sequence joins TRBV5-1 and TRBJ2-7; TRBD2 might be the D (6 bases). Germline V gene data show CDR1 as SGHRS and CDR2 as YFSETQ. Trimming left V 3 bases short and J 1 base short, with 8 bases between. This CDR3 has 13 residues. CDR3 nucleotide sequence: TGCGCCAGCAGCTATAGCGGTTCCTACGAGCAGTACTTC. It yields the protein CASSYSGSYEQYF.

The chain carries TRBV6-6 and TRBJ1-1, with TRBD1 as a possible D gene (6 bases). Germline CDR1 reads MNHNY; CDR2 reads SVGAGI (reference sequence). Trimming removed 2 bases at V and 3 bases at J, with 7 bases between. CDR3 length equals 13 residues. This CDR3 is CASSYRTDTEAFF. The DNA for the CDR3 is TGTGCCAGCAGTTACCGGACAGACACTGAAGCTTTCTTT.

The chain uses TRBV7-3 and TRBJ2-3; 9 bases agree with TRBD2. The CDR3 length is 14 residues. The ends lost 6 bases at V and 0 bases at J; junction bases unmatched: 1. Germline CDR1 reads SGHTA; CDR2 reads FQGTGA. CDR3 in DNA: TGTGCCAGCAGGACTAGCGGAAGCACAGATACGCAGTATTTT. It yields the protein CASRTSGSTDTQYF. Using reference TRBV7-3 and TRBJ2-3 for the parts outside the CDR3, the full variable domain is GAGVSQTPSNKVTEKGKYVELRCDPISGHTALYWYRQSLGQGPEFLIYFQGTGAADDSGLPNDRFFAVRPEGSVSTLKIQRTERGDSAVYLCASRTSGSTDTQYFGPGTRLTVL.

V gene TRBV19 combines with J gene TRBJ2-7; D not certain. This CDR3 is built from 14 residues. V was pared by 1 base and J by 3 bases, with 10 bases between. In germline, CDR1 is LNHDA, CDR2 SQIVND (reference sequence). The CDR3 bases are TGTGCCAGTAGTATAGGGGGAAGTAGCTACGAGCAGTACTTC. As protein: CASSIGGSSYEQYF.

The V and J genes are TRBV12-2 and TRBJ2-3; the D call TRBD1 from the table was never checked on the DNA. TRBV12-2 is a listed pseudogene. CDR3 length: 19 residues. Here the CDR3 reads CASRHKILADRGGTDTQYF. The DNA of the CDR3 is TGTGCAAGTCGCCACAAAATTTTGGCCGACAGGGGGGGGACAGATACGCAGTATTTT.

A few counts support this clone. The genes are TRBV5-1 and TRBJ2-7, with 10 nucleotides matching TRBD1. Germline V gives CDR1 SGHRS, CDR2 YFSETQ. With V trimmed by 2 bases and J by 7 bases, 15 bases remained unmatched. This CDR3 is 17 amino acids long. The CDR3 coding sequence is TGCGCCAGCAGCTTCCCCTTGCCGGGACAGGGGTATTGGGAGCAGTACTTC. Protein product: CASSFPLPGQGYWEQYF.

The chain is built from TRBV5-6 and TRBJ2-7; D not resolved. This CDR3 has 11 amino acids. Germline V lookup: CDR1 SGHDT, CDR2 YYEEEE. V shed 3 bases and J shed 7 bases, with 8 bases lying between them. The CDR3: CASSSRIEQYF. CDR3 coding DNA: TGTGCCAGCAGCTCTAGGATTGAGCAGTACTTC. The full variable domain, completed using reference TRBV5-6 and TRBJ2-7, is DAGVTQSPTHLIKTRGQQVTLRCSPKSGHDTVSWYQQALGQGPQFIFQYYEEEERQRGNFPDRFSGHQFPNYSSELNVNALLLGDSALYLCASSSRIEQYFGPGTRLTVT.

This chain connects TRBV2 to TRBJ2-3; D is perhaps TRBD2 (5 bases). Per the germline V gene, CDR1 is SNHLY and CDR2 is FYNNEI. The V end was cut by 2 bases, the J end by 5 bases, with 11 bases between. The CDR3 length is 14 residues. Written as DNA, the CDR3 is TGTGCCAGCAGTGAACTGGTCGCGGGAGATACGCAGTATTTT. Its translation is CASSELVAGDTQYF. Supplemented by reference TRBV2 and TRBJ2-3, the full variable domain reads EPEVTQTPSHQVTQMGQEVILRCVPISNHLYFYWYRQILGQKVEFLVSFYNNEISEKSEIFDDQFSVERPDGSNFTLKIRSTKLEDSAMYFCASSELVAGDTQYFGPGTRLTVL.

The CDR3 sequence is CASNTGTSYAQFF. CDR3 nucleotides: TGTGCCAGCAACACCGGGACTAGCTATGCGCAGTTCTTC. The V and J genes are TRBV2 and TRBJ2-1; TRBD2 matches 9 bases. The CDR3 contains 13 residues. Germline values: CDR1 SNHLY, CDR2 FYNNEI. Trimming removed 7 bases from V and 12 bases from J; junction bases left unmatched: 10.